The count of the clone carrying this T cell receptor (beta chain) is one. The antigen is undetermined. Possible read error: a much larger clone is one base away. Germline V gene data show CDR1 as MNHNS and CDR2 as SASEGT. The length of the CDR3 is 14 residues. V lost 6 bases and J 8 bases, leaving 18 bases between the germline ends. These data are taken from a study of blood T cells in healthy people across ages. Study-level findings and limits: Diversity figures based on one million T cells were deemed too low.

The authors ran a second PCR of about 6 to 11 cycles using a sample-barcoded 5' primer and a J-beta primer mix. Each of the samples gave a minimum of 2.5 million paired-end reads that contained CDR3. In TCRdb, the 5' RACE reads were re-called with MiXCR into one record per CDR3 protein. Found here are 1.5 million to 2 million distinct CDR3 sequences, 28% of them singletons; the top ten hold approximately 7.7%. The chain combines TRBV6-1 with TRBJ2-3; no definite D call. The sequence was collected from a woman in her twenties or thirties in good health. The sequenced sample consisted of blood. The CDR3 is CASRERAALITQYF. The CDR3 DNA is TGTGCCAGCAGGGAAAGGGCCGCCCTGATTACGCAGTATTTT.